A selection of T cell receptor beta chains follows, all from one sample in a study of T cells in Graves' hyperthyroidism and ophthalmopathy. From the multiplex PCR reads, TCRdb called clonotypes with MiXCR, one entry per CDR3 protein. The table includes about 640,000 distinct CDR3 sequences, roughly 15% detected once. Sequencing was performed on blood. All receptors derive from a woman aged 45-59 years with Graves' ophthalmopathy. Each CDR3 is given with its conserved first and last residue. D genes are given only for firm matches. Size is omitted from some rows. Given values are once, few, many or a class for expanded clones.

TRBJ2-1 TRBD2 many TRBV4-3 TGCGCCAGCAGCCACGGTCAGGGACTACCCAACAATGAGCAGTTCTTC CASSHGQGLPNNEQFF
TRBJ1-4 NA NA TRBV19 TGTGCCAGTAGAACGTCGGGGACAACTAATGAAAAACTGTTTTTT CASRTSGTTNEKLFF
TRBJ2-5 TRBD2 many TRBV20-1 TGCAGTGTAGCGGGGGACCAAGAGACCCAGTACTTC CSVAGDQETQYF
TRBJ1-1 NA many TRBV12-3/TRBV12-4 TGTGCCAGCAGTTCCCGGGGGGGAGCTTTCTTT CASSSRGGAFF
TRBJ1-2 NA many TRBV2 TGTGCCAGCAGTGAAGACACCGTCTATGGCTACACCTTC CASSEDTVYGYTF
TRBJ1-2 NA many TRBV7-9 TGTGCCAGCAGCCTCCGGGCCATCTATGGCTACACCTTC CASSLRAIYGYTF
TRBJ2-5 NA NA TRBV6-2/TRBV6-3 TGTGCCAGTACCACAGGATTTGGGACCCAGTACTTC CASTTGFGTQYF
TRBJ1-6 TRBD1 many TRBV2 TGTGCCAGCAGTCAAGGGCGAGGGGGCTGGATGAATTCACCCCTCCACTTT CASSQGRGGWMNSPLHF
TRBJ2-1 NA many TRBV5-1 TGCGCCAGCAGCTTGGTCTTAGCGTCCTACAATGAGCAGTTCTTC CASSLVLASYNEQFF
TRBJ2-3 NA few TRBV11-3 TGTGCCAGCAGCTTAGACCCCTATGATACGCAGTATTTT CASSLDPYDTQYF
TRBJ1-2 NA many TRBV7-8 TGTGCCAGCAGCCCCAGGGTTCTCTTGGAGGGCTACACCTTC CASSPRVLLEGYTF
TRBJ1-6 NA many TRBV27 TGTGCCAGCAGTTTCGGATTGAATTCACCCCTCCACTTT CASSFGLNSPLHF
TRBJ2-2 NA NA TRBV7-2 TGTGCCAGCAGCGAGACGATGGGGAACACCGGGGAGCTGTTTTTT CASSETMGNTGELFF
TRBJ1-1 TRBD1 few TRBV6-1 TGTGCCAGCCGAGAGACAGGGGGCTGGGTGAACACTGAAGCTTTCTTT CASRETGGWVNTEAFF
TRBJ2-7 NA few TRBV5-1 TGCGCCAGCAGCCCCGATGTTTACGAGCAGTACTTC CASSPDVYEQYF
TRBJ2-1 TRBD2 many TRBV5-1 TGCGCCAGCAGCCCTGGGACTAGCGGGAGTCAGTTCTTC CASSPGTSGSQFF
TRBJ2-3 NA few TRBV6-2/TRBV6-3 TGTGCCAGCAAAGTCTTCTTGATCTCAGATACGCAGTATTTT CASKVFLISDTQYF
TRBJ1-1 NA many TRBV11-2 TGTGCCAGCAGCTTAATGGTTGAAGCTTTCTTT CASSLMVEAFF
TRBJ1-5 NA many TRBV12-3/TRBV12-4 TGTGCCAGCAGCTCAAAGTTCAATCAGCCCCAGCATTTT CASSSKFNQPQHF
TRBJ1-2 TRBD1 many TRBV24-1 TGTGCCACCAGTGAGCGTTATGCTGCCAGGGGGGAATATGGCTACACCTTC CATSERYAARGEYGYTF
TRBJ2-2 NA NA TRBV7-6 TGTGCCAGCAGCTTACCCCAAGCGGCTGCGAACACCGGGGAGCTGTTTTTT CASSLPQAAANTGELFF
TRBJ1-2 NA NA TRBV19 TGTGCCAGTAGTATATCAGGGCGGAACTATGGCTACACCTTC CASSISGRNYGYTF
TRBJ2-3 NA NA TRBV10-3 TGTGCCATCATGGGGGGAACCCGCACAGGTACGCAGTATTTT CAIMGGTRTGTQYF
TRBJ2-1 TRBD2 few TRBV19 TGTGCCAGTAGTGAAGGGACTAGCGGGAGGGATGAGCAGTTCTTC CASSEGTSGRDEQFF
TRBJ2-7 TRBD1 many TRBV6-1 TGTGCCAGCAATCCGACAGGGGCATTCTACGAGCAGTACTTC CASNPTGAFYEQYF
TRBJ2-7 NA many TRBV18 TGTGCCAGCTCACCACGGACCGGTGAGCAGTACTTC CASSPRTGEQYF
TRBJ1-2 TRBD1 many TRBV29-1 TGCAGCGTTGATATTTACCGTGGTCAGGGGGCGCGAGACTATGGCTACACCTTC CSVDIYRGQGARDYGYTF
TRBJ2-5 TRBD2 many TRBV28 TGTGCCAGCAGTTTCACTAGCGGGAGGGCATGGCAAGAGACCCAGTACTTC CASSFTSGRAWQETQYF
TRBJ1-5 TRBD1 once TRBV19 TGTGCCAGTCTCTCCGCGCAGTGGGCAGGGGGCTTAAGCAATCAGCCCCAGCATTTT CASLSAQWAGGLSNQPQHF
TRBJ2-7 NA NA TRBV4-3 TGCGCCAGCAGCTTCACGACAGGACACTTGTACGAGCAGTACTTC CASSFTTGHLYEQYF
TRBJ2-1 TRBD2 many TRBV28 TGTGCCAGCAGTTTATTCGGGACTAGCGGGAGGGGGGACAATGAGCAGTTCTTC CASSLFGTSGRGDNEQFF
TRBJ1-2 NA many TRBV28 TGTGCCAGCAGTTTTTTAGGTTATGGCTACACCTTC CASSFLGYGYTF
TRBJ1-5 NA many TRBV28 TGTGCCAGCAGTTTAACAGGGAGGAATCAGCCCCAGCATTTT CASSLTGRNQPQHF
TRBJ2-7 TRBD1 few TRBV19 TGTGCCAGTAGTATGGTCTCAGGGGGTGCCTACGAGCAGTACTTC CASSMVSGGAYEQYF
TRBJ2-5 TRBD2 NA TRBV20-1 TGCAGTGCTGCGGGGCCAACTAGCGGCCAAGAGACCCAGTACTTC CSAAGPTSGQETQYF
TRBJ1-1 NA NA TRBV7-9 TGTGCCAGCAGCTTACGAACAGGGCAGAACACTGAAGCTTTCTTT CASSLRTGQNTEAFF
TRBJ2-5 NA many TRBV18 TGTGCCAGCTCACCATCGGGACTCCAAGAGACCCAGTACTTC CASSPSGLQETQYF
TRBJ2-7 TRBD1 many TRBV29-1 TGCAGCGTTGAAGATCCGAGACAGGGTTACTACGAGCAGTACTTC CSVEDPRQGYYEQYF
TRBJ1-1 TRBD1 many TRBV28 TGTGCCAGCAGTTTCAGGACAGGGGAAGCTTTCTTT CASSFRTGEAFF
TRBJ2-2 NA NA TRBV6-1 TGTGCCAGCAGTGAATTGCTGTTTTTT CASSELLFF
TRBJ1-6 NA NA TRBV29-1 TGCAGCGTTAGACGGGACGGAAATAATTCACCCCTCCACTTT CSVRRDGNNSPLHF
TRBJ2-4 NA few TRBV6-1 TGTGCCAGCATCTGGGGCCAGATTTTGTACTTC CASIWGQILYF
TRBJ1-1 NA NA TRBV5-8 TGTGCCAGCAGCGGTAAGGTGTACACTGAAGCTTTCTTT CASSGKVYTEAFF
TRBJ2-5 TRBD1 many TRBV20-1 TGCAGTGTCACCTCCGGGACAGGGTCTGGTGAGACCCAGTACTTC CSVTSGTGSGETQYF
TRBJ2-5 NA NA TRBV7-6 TGTGCCAGCAGCTTAAACGCTATTATCGGGGACTCCAACGAACAAGAGACCCAGTACTTC CASSLNAIIGDSNEQETQYF
TRBJ2-5 TRBD2 many TRBV20-1 TGCAGTGCTATCCAACTAGCGGGCGGGATAGAGACCCAGTACTTC CSAIQLAGGIETQYF
TRBJ2-2 NA NA TRBV7-7 TGTGCTAGCAGGGATTTGTCGGACAGATTGTTCGGGGAGCTGTTTTTT CASRDLSDRLFGELFF
TRBJ1-4 NA NA TRBV14 TGTGCCAGCAGCAAAAGGGGAACAGGGTTAAATGAAAAACTGTTTTTT CASSKRGTGLNEKLFF
TRBJ2-1 NA few TRBV12-3/TRBV12-4 TGTGCCAGCAGGAGGACTAAATGGCAGTTCTTC CASRRTKWQFF
TRBJ1-2 NA few TRBV7-9 TGTGCCAGCAGCTCAGAACTGAACTATGGCTACACCTTC CASSSELNYGYTF
TRBJ2-1 NA many TRBV7-9 TGTGCCAGCAGCTTGCAAATTAGCTCCTACAATGAGCAGTTCTTC CASSLQISSYNEQFF
TRBJ2-7 NA many TRBV3-1 TGTGCCAGCAGCCTCGTGAATCACGAGCAGTACTTC CASSLVNHEQYF
TRBJ2-1 NA NA TRBV24-1 TGTGCCACCAGTGATTTCGCGGGAACCCTTTACAATGAGCAGTTCTTC CATSDFAGTLYNEQFF